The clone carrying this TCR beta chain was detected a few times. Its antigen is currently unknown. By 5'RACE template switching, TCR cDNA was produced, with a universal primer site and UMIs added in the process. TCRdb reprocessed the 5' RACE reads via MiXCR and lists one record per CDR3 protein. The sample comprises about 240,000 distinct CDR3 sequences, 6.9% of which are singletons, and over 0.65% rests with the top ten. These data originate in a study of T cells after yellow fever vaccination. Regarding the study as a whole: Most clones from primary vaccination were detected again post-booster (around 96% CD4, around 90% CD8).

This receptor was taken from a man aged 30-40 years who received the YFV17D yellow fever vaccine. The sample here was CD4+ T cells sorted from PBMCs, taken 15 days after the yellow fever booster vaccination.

The CDR3, as DNA: TGCGCCAGCAGCGTCAAGTTGGGACTAGCGGGTGGGGATACGCAGTATTTT. Its translation: CASSVKLGLAGGDTQYF. The rearrangement joins TRBV4-3 to TRBJ2-3; the match to TRBD2 covers 12 bases. Germline V gene sequence: CDR1 LGHNA, CDR2 YSLEER. The CDR3 extends over 17 amino acids. V shed 5 bases and J 6 bases; nucleotides not matched to a gene: 12.